This TCR beta chain was recovered during a study of siplizumab effects on memory and regulatory T cells. Regarding the study as a whole: Proof of suppressive function in proliferating Tregs from siplizumab cultures was not established. Naive T cells appeared more varied than memory cells and looked like key alloresponse contributors.

There are 14 residues in the CDR3. J was trimmed by 6 bases and V by 1 base; bases with no gene match: 1. From germline, CDR1 is MDHEN and CDR2 SYDVKM. Profiled with immunoSEQ multiplex PCR; TCRdb holds only in-frame clones, not every one. The sample consists of approximately 65,000 clones, less than 85% of them appearing once. Of note for this clone: Its cognate antigen is unknown.

The chain carries TRBV28 and TRBJ2-2; TRBD2 aligns across 8 bases. This TCR was sampled from a human donor in good health. Sequencing was done on a sample of memory CD4+ T cells sorted from blood. CDR3 region: CASSLLGLAGELFF. The CDR3 DNA follows: TGTGCCAGCAGTTTATTGGGACTAGCCGGGGAGCTGTTTTTT.